Listed below are T cell receptor beta chains from one sample, sequenced in a study of T cells in Graves' hyperthyroidism and ophthalmopathy. MiXCR, run by TCRdb on the multiplex PCR reads, gives a single entry per CDR3 protein. The sample lists more than 450,000 distinct CDR3 sequences; 20% were seen once. Sequencing input: blood. Every receptor here comes from a man aged 40-50 years with Graves' ophthalmopathy. Each CDR3 is given with its conserved first and last residue. A D gene is named only where the DNA matches it firmly. Only part of the rows carry a size: once, few, many, or a class if the clone is expanded.

CDR3	DNA	size	V	J	D
CASSLQGWSGPPQHF	TGTGCCAGCAGTTTACAGGGTTGGAGTGGCCCGCCCCAGCATTTT	once	TRBV27	TRBJ1-5	.
CASSRDGSVTEAFF	TGTGCCAGCAGTAGAGACGGGAGTGTAACTGAAGCTTTCTTT	few	TRBV6-2/TRBV6-3	TRBJ1-1	.
CASSSGQSDEQFF	TGTGCCAGCAGCTCGGGACAGAGCGATGAGCAGTTCTTC	many	TRBV28	TRBJ2-1	TRBD1
CASRVDGYNSPLHF	TGTGCCAGCAGGGTTGACGGGTATAATTCACCCCTCCACTTT	few	TRBV10-3	TRBJ1-6	.
CSARRAGGSYSYEQYF	TGCAGTGCTAGGAGAGCGGGAGGGTCCTACTCCTACGAGCAGTACTTC	few	TRBV20-1	TRBJ2-7	TRBD2
CASSPDIYGYTF	TGTGCCAGCAGTCCAGACATCTATGGCTACACCTTC	.	TRBV28	TRBJ1-2	.
CATSDLAGTNSYEQYF	TGTGCCACCAGTGATTTAGCCGGGACTAACTCCTACGAGCAGTACTTC	.	TRBV24-1	TRBJ2-7	TRBD2
CASSYTGGSNYGYTF	TGTGCCAGCAGCTACACAGGGGGCTCGAACTATGGCTACACCTTC	.	TRBV6-5	TRBJ1-2	TRBD1
CSASFGGVNTEAFF	TGCAGTGCTAGTTTCGGGGGGGTGAACACTGAAGCTTTCTTT	many	TRBV20-1	TRBJ1-1	.
CASAIQDGETQYF	TGTGCCAGCGCCATACAGGACGGCGAGACCCAGTACTTC	many	TRBV27	TRBJ2-5	.
CASTSPGLAVSDTQYF	TGTGCCAGCACCTCCCCCGGACTAGCAGTTTCAGATACGCAGTATTTT	many	TRBV28	TRBJ2-3	TRBD2
CASSPDPGTTYEQYF	TGTGCCAGCAGCCCCGACCCGGGGACAACCTACGAGCAGTACTTC	.	TRBV9	TRBJ2-7	.
CANFTGDTGELFF	TGTGCCAACTTCACGGGGGACACCGGGGAGCTGTTTTTT	.	TRBV28	TRBJ2-2	.
CARGQGVTEAFF	TGTGCCAGAGGACAGGGAGTCACTGAAGCTTTCTTT	few	TRBV2	TRBJ1-1	TRBD1
CASSSVGGIADTQYF	TGCGCCAGCAGCTCCGTTGGGGGTATCGCAGATACGCAGTATTTT	many	TRBV5-1	TRBJ2-3	.
CASSVRGAGDTQYF	TGTGCCAGCAGCGTCCGGGGGGCAGGAGATACGCAGTATTTT	few	TRBV9	TRBJ2-3	.
CASSPTEEGGTGELFF	TGTGCCAGCTCACCAACAGAGGAAGGAGGGACCGGGGAGCTGTTTTTT	.	TRBV18	TRBJ2-2	.
CSARDEPNTGELFF	TGCAGTGCTAGAGACGAACCGAACACCGGGGAGCTGTTTTTT	few	TRBV20-1	TRBJ2-2	.
CASSFYRSNEQFF	TGTGCCAGCAGCTTCTACAGGAGTAATGAGCAGTTCTTC	many	TRBV7-9	TRBJ2-1	.
CSAEKAGINSYEQYF	TGCAGTGCTGAGAAAGCGGGAATCAACTCCTACGAGCAGTACTTC	few	TRBV20-1	TRBJ2-7	TRBD2
CSARGLQGLNNSPLHF	TGCAGTGCTAGAGGACTGCAGGGGCTAAATAATTCACCCCTCCACTTT	.	TRBV20-1	TRBJ1-6	.
CASEGQGAEQYF	TGTGCCAGCGAGGGACAAGGGGCCGAGCAGTACTTC	many	TRBV3-1	TRBJ2-7	.
CASSEGQRNTIYF	TGTGCCAGCAGCGAGGGTCAGCGAAACACCATATATTTT	.	TRBV6-1	TRBJ1-3	.
CASSEITGLAYEQYF	TGTGCCAGCAGTGAAATTACAGGTCTCGCGTACGAGCAGTACTTC	.	TRBV6-1	TRBJ2-7	.